A selection of T cell receptor beta chains follows, all from one sample in a study of T cell repertoires in cytomegalovirus infection. TCRdb redid the calling of the reads with MiXCR, one entry per CDR3 protein. The table includes about 500,000 distinct CDR3 sequences, 25% to 35% detected once. What these receptors recognize is not known. The specimen was cultured PBMCs, collected from culture after CMV antigen stimulation. The source of these receptors is a human donor in good health (CMV status not recorded). Some clones in this sample may be carry-over from other donors' samples. Each CDR3 is given with its conserved first and last residue. D genes are given only for firm matches. Clone size is shown for a subset of rows, as once, few, many or a class of expanded clone.

J,size,V,D,DNA,CDR3
TRBJ2-5,many,TRBV6-1,-,TGTGCCAGCACTCAGGGGGGTAAGGAGACCCAGTACTTC,CASTQGGKETQYF
TRBJ1-2,few,TRBV7-9,-,TGTGCCAGCAGCTTACCCCTGGGGCCCTACTATGGCTACACCTTC,CASSLPLGPYYGYTF
TRBJ2-5,-,TRBV7-8,TRBD2,TGTGCCAGCAGCCCGATTCAGATAGCGGGGCTCCAAGAGACCCAGTACTTC,CASSPIQIAGLQETQYF
TRBJ2-3,-,TRBV12-5,-,TGTGCTAGTGGTCCCGGACAGATTGCAGATACGCAGTATTTT,CASGPGQIADTQYF
TRBJ2-1,-,TRBV19,TRBD2,TGTGCCAGTAGTAGCCCCCTAGCGGTCGTTACTTACAATGAGCAGTTCTTC,CASSSPLAVVTYNEQFF
TRBJ2-5,many,TRBV7-2,TRBD1,TGTGCCAGCAGCTTAGCGTACCCAGGGGGTGGGGAAGAGACCCAGTACTTC,CASSLAYPGGGEETQYF
TRBJ2-7,few,TRBV6-5,-,TGTGCCAGCAGTTACACTGATCGGGGCGGTACCTACGAGCAGTACTTC,CASSYTDRGGTYEQYF
TRBJ1-1,-,TRBV30,-,TGTGCCTGGAGTGTTGAACCCTGGGGCACTGAAGCCTTCTTT,CAWSVEPWGTEAFF
TRBJ1-3,-,TRBV7-2,-,TGTGCCAGCAGCCAAGGGGGGGGCGGAAACACCATATATTTT,CASSQGGGGNTIYF
TRBJ1-1,few,TRBV27,-,TGTGCCAGCAGTAAAGGACTCAGCAACTCTGAAGCTTTCTTT,CASSKGLSNSEAFF